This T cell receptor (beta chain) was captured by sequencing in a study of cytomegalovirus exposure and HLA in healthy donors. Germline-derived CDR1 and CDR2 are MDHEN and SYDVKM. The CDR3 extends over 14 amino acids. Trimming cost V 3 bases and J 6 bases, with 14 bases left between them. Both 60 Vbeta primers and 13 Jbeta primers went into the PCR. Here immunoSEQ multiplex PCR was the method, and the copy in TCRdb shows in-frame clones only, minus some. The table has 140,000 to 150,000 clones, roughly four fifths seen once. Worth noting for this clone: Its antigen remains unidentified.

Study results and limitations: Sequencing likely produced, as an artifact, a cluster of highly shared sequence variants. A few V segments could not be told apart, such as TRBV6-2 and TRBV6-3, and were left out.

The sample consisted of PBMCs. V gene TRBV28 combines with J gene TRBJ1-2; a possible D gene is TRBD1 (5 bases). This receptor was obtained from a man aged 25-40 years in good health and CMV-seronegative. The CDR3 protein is CASSFMPGQNGYTF. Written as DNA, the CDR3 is TGTGCCAGCAGTTTCATGCCAGGGCAAAATGGCTACACCTTC.